This T cell receptor (beta chain) was found in a study of blood T cell repertoires in COVID-19. Here immunoSEQ multiplex PCR was the method, and the copy in TCRdb shows in-frame clones only, minus some. The repertoire includes approximately 100,000 clones, less than 80% of them detected once, and 6% to 6.5% sits in the top ten. Enrolled during active infection, Seattle patients were then followed longitudinally. The sample consisted of peripheral blood. The TCR was taken from a man older than 75 with COVID-19, enrolled during active disease.

CDR3 nucleotide sequence: TGTGCCAGCACTAGATCGGGACTAGCGGGAGTGGAAAATGAGCAGTTCTTC. It yields the protein CASTRSGLAGVENEQFF. This rearrangement joins TRBV28 to TRBJ2-1, with 14 positions matching TRBD2. CDR3 size: 17 residues. Germline-derived CDR1 and CDR2 are MDHEN and SYDVKM. V lost 7 bases, J lost 7 bases, and 12 bases stayed unmatched.